The 21 T cell receptor beta chains below all came from one sample that was sequenced in a study of blood T cell repertoires in COVID-19. The repertoire was sequenced with immunoSEQ multiplex PCR; TCRdb's copy has only in-frame clones and lacks some. The sample includes 190,000 or so clones, roughly 89% of them seen just once. Sequencing was performed on peripheral blood. The receptors come from a man aged 40-55 years with acute or convalescent COVID-19.

The rearrangement joins TRBV19 to TRBJ1-5; 10 nucleotides agree with TRBD1. The CDR3 runs to 15 residues. With 5 bases clipped from V and 4 bases from J, the junction kept 5 bases outside the gene matches. Germline V gene sequence: CDR1 LNHDA, CDR2 SQIVND (reference sequence). The CDR3 DNA reads TGTGCCAGTAGTTTCGGGACAGGGGTTAATCAGCCCCAGCATTTT. It codes for CASSFGTGVNQPQHF.

The chain has TRBV6-5 and TRBJ2-2, with a tentative D call TRBD1 (5 bases). The V and J ends lost 0 bases and 9 bases respectively, with 8 bases between them. Germline-derived CDR1 and CDR2 are MNHEY and SVGAGI. The CDR3 spans 13 residues. Here the CDR3 reads CASSYSTVRELFF. In DNA, the CDR3 is TGTGCCAGCAGTTACTCGACAGTGCGGGAGCTGTTTTTT.

V usage is TRBV7-2 and J usage is TRBJ1-2, with D tentatively TRBD1 (5 bases). Trimming pared 3 bases from V and 2 bases from J, leaving 10 bases between. This CDR3 is built from 14 residues. The germline CDR1 and CDR2 sequences are SGHTA and FQGNSA. CDR3 residues: CASSLRGDNYGYTF. Written as DNA, the CDR3 is TGTGCCAGCAGCTTGCGGGGGGACAACTATGGCTACACCTTC.

The DNA for the CDR3 is TGTGCCAGCAGTTTACGTGGGGGGGTAGAGACCCAGTACTTC. Translated: CASSLRGGVETQYF. The V gene is TRBV28, the J gene TRBJ2-5; 7 nucleotides align to TRBD2. The CDR3 sequence is 14 residues long. From germline, CDR1 is MDHEN and CDR2 SYDVKM. With V trimmed by 2 bases and J by 4 bases, 4 bases remained unmatched. The full variable domain, with the rest looked up from reference TRBV28 and TRBJ2-5, is DVKVTQSSRYLVKRTGEKVFLECVQDMDHENMFWYRQDPGLGLRLIYFSYDVKMKEKGDIPEGYSVSREKKERFSLILESASTNQTSMYLCASSLRGGVETQYFGPGTRLLVL.

The chain has TRBV5-1 and TRBJ1-2; 7 bases align to TRBD1. CDR1 is SGHRS and CDR2 is YFSETQ in the germline V gene. This CDR3 region has 14 residues. The trim removed 4 bases at V and 4 bases at J, leaving 7 bases unmatched. The CDR3 DNA reads as TGCGCCAGCAGCCCTCAGGGGGAGGTCTATGGCTACACCTTC. Amino acid sequence: CASSPQGEVYGYTF. Based on the CDR3 plus reference TRBV5-1 and TRBJ1-2, the full variable domain is KAGVTQTPRYLIKTRGQQVTLSCSPISGHRSVSWYQQTPGQGLQFLFEYFSETQRNKGNFPGRFSGRQFSNSRSEMNVSTLELGDSALYLCASSPQGEVYGYTFGSGTRLTVV.

The J gene is TRBJ2-3, the V gene TRBV9; the match to TRBD2 covers 15 bases. The CDR3 sequence is 18 residues long. The germline V gene encodes CDR1 SGDLS and CDR2 YYNGEE. The J segment lost 1 base and the V segment lost 5 bases, leaving 8 bases of the junction unmatched. The CDR3 region has the DNA TGTGCCAGCAGTCGAAAGGGACTAGCGGGGGGCGGCACAGATACGCAGTATTTT. This sequence encodes CASSRKGLAGGGTDTQYF.

The J gene is TRBJ2-6, the V gene TRBV7-2, with TRBD1 identical over 10 bases. V trimming: 5 bases; J trimming: 0 bases; junction bases outside the gene matches: 10. Germline V gene sequence: CDR1 SGHTA, CDR2 FQGNSA. The CDR3 is 19 amino acids. The CDR3 nucleotides read TGTGCCAGCAGCAGAAGAACCGGGACAGGGGCCTCTGGGGCCAACGTCCTGACTTTC. Residues: CASSRRTGTGASGANVLTF.

This rearrangement joins TRBV27 to TRBJ1-1; 7 bases are shared with TRBD1. Germline lookup yields CDR1 MNHEY and CDR2 SMNVEV (reference sequence). This CDR3 spans 14 amino acids. With 5 bases clipped from V and 1 base from J, the junction kept 4 bases outside the gene matches. The DNA of the CDR3 is TGTGCCAGCAGTCGAGACAGGGCGAACACTGAAGCTTTCTTT. Its translation is CASSRDRANTEAFF.

The chain links TRBV4-2 to TRBJ2-4, with TRBD2 matching over 8 bases. Per the germline V gene, CDR1 is LGHNA and CDR2 is YNFKEQ. Trimming at V came to 3 bases and at J to 4 bases, leaving 8 bases not matched to a gene. The CDR3 is made up of 16 amino acids. CDR3 sequence: CASSQVSGDGKNIQYF. In DNA, the CDR3 is TGTGCCAGCAGCCAGGTTAGCGGGGACGGGAAAAACATTCAGTACTTC.

This clone has just one count. The V and J genes are TRBV6-4 and TRBJ1-2, with D perhaps TRBD1 (5 bases). The germline V gene encodes CDR1 MRHNA and CDR2 SNTAGT. The ends were cut back, 3 bases at V and 6 bases at J, with 8 bases in the middle. This CDR3 is 12 amino acids long. The CDR3 DNA sequence: TGTGCCAGCAGTGAAGGGGTGGATGGCTACACCTTC. Its protein is CASSEGVDGYTF.

The rearrangement joins TRBV4-1 to TRBJ1-1; D perhaps matches TRBD1 (6 bases). V was clipped by 0 bases and J by 11 bases, with 16 bases between them. The CDR3 loop spans 14 amino acids. Germline V CDR1 and CDR2: MGHRA, YSYEKL. The CDR3 here is CASSQDGRGDRAFF. The CDR3 DNA reads TGCGCCAGCAGCCAAGATGGCAGGGGAGATCGGGCTTTCTTT.

J is TRBJ2-7 and V is TRBV6-5; 10 nucleotides line up with TRBD1. V was clipped by 6 bases and J by 1 base; unmatched bases: 6. This CDR3 is 15 amino acids long. CDR1 MNHEY and CDR2 SVGAGI come from the germline V gene. As DNA, the CDR3 is TGTGCCAGCAGGACTTGGACAGGGGGATCCTACGAGCAGTACTTC. Its protein is CASRTWTGGSYEQYF.

The chain carries TRBV12-3 or TRBV12-4 and TRBJ1-1, with D possibly TRBD1 on 6 matching bases. V lost 2 bases to trimming and J lost 5 bases, with 9 bases between them. This CDR3 spans 13 amino acids. CDR3 protein: CASSLSGVTEAFF. For the CDR3, the DNA is TGTGCCAGCAGTTTATCAGGGGTGACTGAAGCTTTCTTT.

The chain couples TRBV15 to TRBJ1-6; D may be TRBD1 (5 bases). This CDR3 contains 15 residues. V was cut by 0 bases and J by 9 bases, with 12 bases left in between. Germline CDR1 is LNHNV and CDR2 is YYDKDF (reference sequence). The CDR3, as DNA: TGTGCCACCAGCAGAGAGACGGGGGGAACTTCACCCCTCCACTTT. As protein: CATSRETGGTSPLHF.

This rearrangement joins TRBV5-1 to TRBJ1-4; D perhaps matches TRBD1 (6 bases). This CDR3 region has 14 residues. Germline CDR1 SGHRS, CDR2 YFSETQ. V dropped 1 base and J dropped 5 bases, with 9 bases sitting between them. This CDR3 is CASSLLQGNEKLFF. In DNA form, the CDR3 reads TGCGCCAGCAGCTTGCTCCAGGGGAATGAAAAACTGTTTTTT. Looking up the rest from reference TRBV5-1 and TRBJ1-4 gives the full variable domain: KAGVTQTPRYLIKTRGQQVTLSCSPISGHRSVSWYQQTPGQGLQFLFEYFSETQRNKGNFPGRFSGRQFSNSRSEMNVSTLELGDSALYLCASSLLQGNEKLFFGSGTQLSVL.

The V call is TRBV9, the J call TRBJ2-5, with a tentative D call TRBD2 (6 bases). V was cut by 1 base and J by 7 bases, with 11 bases left in between. The CDR3 has 13 residues. Looked up from germline, CDR1 is SGDLS and CDR2 is YYNGEE. The CDR3 loop reads CASSVSLGGTQYF. CDR3 in DNA: TGTGCCAGCAGCGTATCTCTCGGGGGGACCCAGTACTTC.

The chain has TRBV4-3 and TRBJ2-5; a possible D gene is TRBD1 (6 bases). Germline values: CDR1 LGHNA, CDR2 YSLEER. CDR3 length: 14 amino acids. V lost 1 base and J lost 4, with 10 bases in between. The CDR3 is CASSQVYRAETQYF. The CDR3, as DNA: TGCGCCAGCAGCCAAGTATACAGGGCAGAGACCCAGTACTTC.

The chain is built from TRBV10-3 and TRBJ2-3; 11 nucleotides match TRBD2. V lost 4 bases to trimming and J lost 4 bases; unmatched junction nucleotides: 7. The CDR3 runs 16 residues. Germline-derived CDR1 and CDR2 are ENHRY and SYGVKD. The CDR3 loop reads CAISAATSGASDTQYF. For the CDR3, the DNA is TGTGCCATCAGTGCGGCGACTAGCGGGGCTTCAGATACGCAGTATTTT.

The chain employs TRBV4-1 and TRBJ1-1; the D gene is possibly TRBD1 (6 bases). Germline V CDR1 and CDR2: MGHRA, YSYEKL. This CDR3 has 15 amino acids. The V and J ends lost 0 bases and 1 base respectively, with 9 bases between them. CDR3 nucleotide sequence: TGCGCCAGCAGCCAAGATAAGGGGGAGAACACTGAAGCTTTCTTT. Translating it yields CASSQDKGENTEAFF.

The rearrangement links TRBV5-1 to TRBJ2-1; TRBD2 is a possible D gene (6 bases). CDR1 and CDR2 from the germline V gene are SGHRS and YFSETQ. CDR3 size: 17 residues. V was clipped by 0 bases and J by 0 bases, with 13 bases between them. CDR3 coding DNA: TGCGCCAGCAGCTTGGGATTGGGAGGCGGCTCCTACAATGAGCAGTTCTTC. This sequence encodes CASSLGLGGGSYNEQFF.

The chain joins TRBV2 to TRBJ2-1; 7 positions agree with TRBD2. With 2 bases clipped from V and 8 bases from J, the junction kept 9 bases outside the gene matches. This CDR3 has 15 amino acids. The V gene's germline CDR1 is SNHLY and CDR2 FYNNEI. Here the CDR3 DNA reads TGTGCCAGCAGTGAACTAGCGGACCCTTTGGATGAGCAGTTCTTC. Translated, it gives CASSELADPLDEQFF.